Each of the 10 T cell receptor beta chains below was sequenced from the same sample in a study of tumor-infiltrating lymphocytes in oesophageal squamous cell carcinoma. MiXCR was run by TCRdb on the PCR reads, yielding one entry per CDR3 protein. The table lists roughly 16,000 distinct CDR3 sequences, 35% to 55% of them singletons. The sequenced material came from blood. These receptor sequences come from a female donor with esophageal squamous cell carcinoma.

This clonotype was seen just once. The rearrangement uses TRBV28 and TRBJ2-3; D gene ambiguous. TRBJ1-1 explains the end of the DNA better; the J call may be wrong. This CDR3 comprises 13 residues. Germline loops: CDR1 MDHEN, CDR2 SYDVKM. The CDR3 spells CASSLVGKFEAFF. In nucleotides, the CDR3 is TGTGCCAGCAGTTTGGTTGGGAAGTTTGAAGCTTTCTTT.

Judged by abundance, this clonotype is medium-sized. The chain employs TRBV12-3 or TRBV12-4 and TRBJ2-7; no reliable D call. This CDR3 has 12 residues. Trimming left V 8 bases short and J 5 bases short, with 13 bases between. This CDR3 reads CASARNQNEQYF. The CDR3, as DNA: TGTGCCAGCGCCCGGAATCAGAACGAGCAGTACTTC.

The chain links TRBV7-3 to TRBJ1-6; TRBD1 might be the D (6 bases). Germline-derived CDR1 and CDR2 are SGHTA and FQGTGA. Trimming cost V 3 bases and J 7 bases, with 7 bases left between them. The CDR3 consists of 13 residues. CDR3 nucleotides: TGTGCCAGCAGCTTGGGGGCCAATTCACCCCTCCACTTT. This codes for CASSLGANSPLHF.

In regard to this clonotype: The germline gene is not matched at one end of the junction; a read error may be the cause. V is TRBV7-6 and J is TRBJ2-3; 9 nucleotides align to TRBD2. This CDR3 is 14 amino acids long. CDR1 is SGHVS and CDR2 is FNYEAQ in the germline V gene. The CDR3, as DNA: TGTGCTAGCAGCCCGGGACTAGCCATCAATACGCAGTATTTT. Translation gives CASSPGLAINTQYF.

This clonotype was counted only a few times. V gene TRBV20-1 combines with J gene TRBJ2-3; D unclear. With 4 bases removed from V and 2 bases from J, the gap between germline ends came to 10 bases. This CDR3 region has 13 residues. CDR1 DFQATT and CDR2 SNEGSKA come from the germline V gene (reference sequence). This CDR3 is CSAILLSTDTQYF. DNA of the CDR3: TGCAGTGCTATTCTACTATCCACAGATACGCAGTATTTT.

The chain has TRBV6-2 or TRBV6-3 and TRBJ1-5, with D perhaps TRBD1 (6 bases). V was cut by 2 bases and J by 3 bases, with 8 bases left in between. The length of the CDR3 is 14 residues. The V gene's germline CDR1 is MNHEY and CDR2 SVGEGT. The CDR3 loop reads CASSYRQDNQPQHF. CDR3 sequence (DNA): TGTGCCAGCAGTTACCGACAGGACAATCAGCCCCAGCATTTT.

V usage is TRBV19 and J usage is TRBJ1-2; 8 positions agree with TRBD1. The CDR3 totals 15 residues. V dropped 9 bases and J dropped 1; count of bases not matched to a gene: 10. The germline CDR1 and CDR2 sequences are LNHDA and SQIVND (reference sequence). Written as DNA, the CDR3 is TGTGCCAGCACACGACAGGGGAGGGATAACTATGGCTACACCTTC. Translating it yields CASTRQGRDNYGYTF.

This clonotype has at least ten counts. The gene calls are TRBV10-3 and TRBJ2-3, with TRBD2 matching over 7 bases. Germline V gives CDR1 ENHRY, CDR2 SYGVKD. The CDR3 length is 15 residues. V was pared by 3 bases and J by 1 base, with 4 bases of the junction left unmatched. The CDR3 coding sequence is TGTGCCATCAGTGACGGCGCGGGAGGCACAGATACGCAGTATTTT. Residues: CAISDGAGGTDTQYF.

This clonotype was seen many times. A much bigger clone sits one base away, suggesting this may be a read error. In nucleotides, the CDR3 is TGTGCCAGCAGCCTACTGATCCAAGAGACCCAGTTCTTC. Amino acids: CASSLLIQETQFF. The J gene is TRBJ2-1, the V gene TRBV11-2, with D unclear. The length of the CDR3 is 13 residues. The V end lost 5 bases, the J end lost 13 bases, and 18 bases lay between the germline ends. CDR1 and CDR2 from the germline V gene are SGHAT and FQNNGV.

CDR3 loop: CASSLAGVYEQYF. CDR3 nucleotides: TGTGCCAGCAGCTTAGCGGGGGTCTACGAGCAGTACTTC. The chain carries TRBV7-2 and TRBJ2-3; D assignment may be TRBD1 or TRBD2 (5 bases each). The DNA matches TRBJ2-7 better at its end, which makes the J call doubtful. Germline loops: CDR1 SGHTA, CDR2 FQGNSA. There are 13 residues in the CDR3.